The 22 T cell receptor beta chains below all came from one sample that was sequenced in a study of blood T cell repertoires in COVID-19. TCRdb keeps only in-frame clones here, not all; method: immunoSEQ multiplex PCR. The table includes about 220,000 clones, around 83% detected once. The sequenced sample was peripheral blood. The receptors stem from a man aged 45 to 65 who had recovered from COVID-19.

As for this clone: The sample holds other DNA sequences that translate to the same CDR3. CDR3 amino acids: CASSQGTGELFF. In nucleotides, the CDR3 is TGTGCCAGCAGCCAGGGGACCGGGGAGCTGTTTTTT. The chain joins TRBV12-3 or TRBV12-4 to TRBJ2-2, with D tentatively TRBD1 (6 bases). Trimming took off 6 bases at V and 5 bases at J, with 7 bases between the two ends. The CDR3 loop spans 12 amino acids.

The rearrangement links TRBV11-2 to TRBJ2-7, with 9 bases aligning to TRBD2. The CDR3 totals 16 residues. Germline loops: CDR1 SGHAT, CDR2 FQNNGV. V was clipped by 5 bases and J by 2 bases; unmatched bases: 10. The CDR3 nucleotides read TGTGCCAGCAGCCCAATAGCGGGAGAGAACACCTACGAGCAGTACTTC. Amino acids: CASSPIAGENTYEQYF. Full variable domain (outside the CDR3, taken from reference TRBV11-2 and TRBJ2-7): EAGVAQSPRYKIIEKRQSVAFWCNPISGHATLYWYQQILGQGPKLLIQFQNNGVVDDSQLPKDRFSAERLKGVDSTLKIQPAKLEDSAVYLCASSPIAGENTYEQYFGPGTRLTVT.

This chain connects TRBV7-8 to TRBJ2-7, with TRBD2 as a possible D gene (5 bases). V was trimmed by 1 base and J by 6 bases, leaving 10 bases between them. The CDR3 consists of 13 residues. Germline assignment: CDR1 SGHVS and CDR2 FQNEAQ. The CDR3 spells CASSLEPSGEQYF. CDR3 nucleotides: TGTGCCAGCAGCTTAGAACCCAGCGGCGAGCAGTACTTC. The full variable domain, with the rest looked up from reference TRBV7-8 and TRBJ2-7, is GAGVSQSPRYKVAKRGQDVALRCDPISGHVSLFWYQQALGQGPEFLTYFQNEAQLDKSGLPSDRFFAERPEGSVSTLKIQRTQQEDSAVYLCASSLEPSGEQYFGPGTRLTVT.

The chain's CDR3 is CASSLTGGVYGYTF. The CDR3 region has the DNA TGCGCCAGCAGTTTGACAGGGGGAGTCTATGGCTACACCTTC. The V and J genes are TRBV5-1 and TRBJ1-2, with 9 bases lining up with TRBD1. Germline CDR1 is SGHRS and CDR2 is YFSETQ. V gave up 5 bases and J gave up 4 bases; unmatched junction bases: 6. The CDR3 extends over 14 amino acids.

The DNA of the CDR3 is TGTGCCAGCAGTCTCTACGGAGGGTCGGAACAAGAGACCCAGTACTTC. Translated: CASSLYGGSEQETQYF. This chain connects TRBV6-6 to TRBJ2-5, with D possibly TRBD2 on 6 matching bases. Between the trimmed V and J ends, which lost 5 bases and 2 bases, there was a span of 18 bases. CDR3 length equals 16 residues. CDR1 is MNHNY, CDR2 SVGAGI, per germline (reference sequence).

This rearrangement joins TRBV19 to TRBJ1-2, with D possibly matching TRBD1 (6 bases). The CDR3 sequence is 17 residues long. The germline gives CDR1 LNHDA, CDR2 SQIVND (reference sequence). The ends were cut back, 0 bases at V and 4 bases at J, with 18 bases in the middle. The CDR3: CASSIDRLRDRLYGYTF. CDR3 sequence (DNA): TGTGCCAGTAGTATAGACCGTTTACGAGACAGGCTCTATGGCTACACCTTC. Combining the CDR3 with reference TRBV19 and TRBJ1-2 gives the whole variable domain DGGITQSPKYLFRKEGQNVTLSCEQNLNHDAMYWYRQDPGQGLRLIYYSQIVNDFQKGDIAEGYSVSREKKESFPLTVTSAQKNPTAFYLCASSIDRLRDRLYGYTFGSGTRLTVV.

The V and J genes are TRBV28 and TRBJ1-3; unclear D gene. From germline, CDR1 is MDHEN and CDR2 SYDVKM. V was pared by 1 base and J by 3 bases, with 4 bases between. CDR3 length: 13 residues. The CDR3 nucleotides are TGTGCCAGCAGTTTATCCTTTGGAAACACCATATATTTT. Its translation is CASSLSFGNTIYF.

The rearrangement joins TRBV27 to TRBJ1-2; 9 bases agree with TRBD1. The V gene end was trimmed by 5 bases and the J gene end by 9 bases; junction bases not matched to a gene: 19. Germline V gene sequence: CDR1 MNHEY, CDR2 SMNVEV (reference sequence). This CDR3 has 17 amino acids. Here the CDR3 DNA reads TGTGCCAGCAGTCCCGGGACAGGGCGCCAGATAACTATGAGCTACACCTTC. Protein: CASSPGTGRQITMSYTF.

The V gene is TRBV6-6, the J gene TRBJ2-1, with 12 bases lining up with TRBD2. The CDR3 sequence is 16 residues long. J gave up 2 bases and V 3 bases, and 2 bases lay outside the gene matches. CDR1 and CDR2 (germline): MNHNY, SVGAGI (reference sequence). Here the CDR3 reads CASSYRTSGTYNEQFF. In DNA form, the CDR3 reads TGTGCCAGCAGTTATCGGACTAGCGGGACCTACAATGAGCAGTTCTTC.

The rearrangement links TRBV7-8 to TRBJ2-1; possibly TRBD1 for D (6 bases). The CDR3 spans 14 residues. Germline values: CDR1 SGHVS, CDR2 FQNEAQ. V was shortened by 2 bases and J by 7 bases, with 12 bases between the two germline ends. In nucleotides, the CDR3 is TGTGCCAGCAGCTTAACGGGCAGGGGAAATGAGCAGTTCTTC. It translates to CASSLTGRGNEQFF.

The chain couples TRBV11-2 to TRBJ2-7; TRBD2 aligns across 7 bases. V was pared by 3 bases and J by 6 bases, with 5 bases of the junction left unmatched. This CDR3 region has 13 residues. Germline CDR1 is SGHAT and CDR2 is FQNNGV. In DNA, the CDR3 is TGTGCCAGCAGCTTGGGAGGGTTGGGCGAGCAGTACTTC. Protein product: CASSLGGLGEQYF.

The chain couples TRBV27 to TRBJ1-5; TRBD1 matches at 8 bases. The germline V gene has CDR1 MNHEY and CDR2 SMNVEV (reference sequence). The V and J ends lost 3 bases and 3 bases, in that order; junction bases with no gene match: 4. This CDR3 comprises 15 residues. The chain's CDR3 is CASSFTGGYNQPQHF. CDR3 nucleotides: TGTGCCAGCAGTTTTACAGGGGGATACAATCAGCCCCAGCATTTT.

The table lists this clone with a count of one. The chain combines TRBV18 with TRBJ1-2, with TRBD1 as a possible D gene (6 bases). The germline gives CDR1 KGHSH, CDR2 LQKENI. The CDR3 consists of 16 residues. Trimming shortened V by 3 bases and J by 1 base, and 15 bases separated the two germline ends. The CDR3, as DNA: TGTGCCAGCTCACCTATCCGGGACACTGTTAACTATGGCTACACCTTC. This sequence encodes CASSPIRDTVNYGYTF.

This clone was seen just once. The genes are TRBV15 and TRBJ2-1, with D maybe TRBD2 (6 bases). Deletions cut 5 bases from V and 8 bases from J, with 16 bases between. Per the germline V gene, CDR1 is LNHNV and CDR2 is YYDKDF (reference sequence). The CDR3 loop spans 14 amino acids. In nucleotides, the CDR3 is TGTGCCACCAGCCGGGGGAGAGAATACTATGAGCAGTTCTTC. Amino acid sequence: CATSRGREYYEQFF. The entire variable domain, with the rest obtained from reference TRBV15 and TRBJ2-1, is as follows: DAMVIQNPRYQVTQFGKPVTLSCSQTLNHNVMYWYQQKSSQAPKLLFHYYDKDFNNEADTPDNFQSRRPNTSFCFLDIRSPGLGDTAMYLCATSRGREYYEQFFGPGTRLTVL.

The rearrangement uses TRBV9 and TRBJ2-7, with 8 bases that match TRBD2. Per the germline V gene, CDR1 is SGDLS and CDR2 is YYNGEE. This CDR3 has 17 amino acids. V lost 0 bases and J lost 2; bases outside the gene matches: 10. CDR3 sequence: CASSVDHPSREAYEQYF. The DNA for the CDR3 is TGTGCCAGCAGCGTAGATCACCCCTCGCGGGAGGCCTACGAGCAGTACTTC.

This clone was found once. The chain joins TRBV19 to TRBJ2-4; the match to TRBD1 covers 10 bases. The junction had 7 bases not matched to a gene; V was cut back by 8 bases and J by 0 bases. The CDR3 length is 16 residues. Per the germline V gene, CDR1 is LNHDA and CDR2 is SQIVND (reference sequence). This CDR3 reads CASSDRGTLAKNIQYF. Written as DNA, the CDR3 is TGTGCCAGTTCGGACAGGGGGACTCTAGCCAAAAACATTCAGTACTTC.

This clone appeared once. This chain connects TRBV5-1 to TRBJ1-3; tentative D call: TRBD1 (5 bases). CDR3 length: 15 amino acids. V lost 0 bases and J lost 0, with 7 bases in between. Germline-derived CDR1 and CDR2 are SGHRS and YFSETQ. In nucleotides, the CDR3 is TGCGCCAGCAGCTTGGGACAGAACTCTGGAAACACCATATATTTT. Its protein is CASSLGQNSGNTIYF.

The rearrangement links TRBV5-5 to TRBJ2-4; D is ambiguous. Germline CDR1 is SGHKS and CDR2 is YYEKEE (reference sequence). The germline V and J ends were trimmed by 2 bases and 8 bases, with 11 bases remaining between them. This CDR3 is 13 amino acids long. The CDR3 reads CASSFVEVDIQYF. CDR3 nucleotide sequence: TGTGCCAGCAGCTTTGTAGAGGTGGACATTCAGTACTTC.

The chain recombines TRBV7-2 with TRBJ2-5; TRBD2 aligns across 9 bases. The length of the CDR3 is 17 residues. Trimming removed 1 base from V and 1 base from J; junction bases left unmatched: 7. Germline CDR1 SGHTA, CDR2 FQGNSA. The DNA for the CDR3 is TGTGCCAGCAGCTTAGGGCTCCTAGCGGGAAGCCAAGAGACCCAGTACTTC. Its translation: CASSLGLLAGSQETQYF.

This chain joins TRBV30 and TRBJ1-5, with a possible D match to TRBD1 (5 bases). Germline CDR1 is GTSNPN and CDR2 is SVGIG (reference sequence). V lost 2 bases, J lost 3 bases, and 14 bases lay in between. The CDR3 extends over 15 amino acids. CDR3 residues: CAWSRNGGNNQPQHF. Written as DNA, the CDR3 is TGTGCCTGGAGTCGAAATGGGGGGAACAATCAGCCCCAGCATTTT.

CDR3 coding DNA: TGTGCCAGTAGTATAGGGTCGGGTGTGGGAGGCAATGAGCAGTTCTTC. Amino acids: CASSIGSGVGGNEQFF. This chain links TRBV19 with TRBJ2-1; maybe TRBD2 (6 bases). V lost 1 base to trimming and J lost 6 bases, with 16 bases between them. The length of the CDR3 is 16 residues. CDR1 and CDR2 (germline): LNHDA, SQIVND (reference sequence). Together with reference TRBV19 and TRBJ2-1, the CDR3 gives the full variable domain: DGGITQSPKYLFRKEGQNVTLSCEQNLNHDAMYWYRQDPGQGLRLIYYSQIVNDFQKGDIAEGYSVSREKKESFPLTVTSAQKNPTAFYLCASSIGSGVGGNEQFFGPGTRLTVL.

The chain is built from TRBV19 and TRBJ2-1; 9 bases align to TRBD1. Germline values: CDR1 LNHDA, CDR2 SQIVND (reference sequence). The CDR3 covers 16 residues. V shed 7 bases and J 10 bases; nucleotides not matched to a gene: 17. The chain's CDR3 is CASTRRQGEATREQFF. CDR3 DNA sequence: TGTGCCAGTACCAGAAGACAGGGGGAAGCTACAAGGGAGCAGTTCTTC.